What follows describes a single T cell receptor (beta chain). This entry is derived from a study of monozygotic twins with inflammatory bowel disease. CDR3 size: 14 residues. The germline CDR1 and CDR2 sequences are MDHEN and SYDVKM. TCRdb reprocessed the 5' RACE reads, keeping one entry per CDR3 protein, no DNA. The sample data list roughly 150,000 distinct CDR3 sequences. Whole blood that had not undergone T cell sorting provided the isolated total RNA. The chain is built from TRBV28 and TRBJ2-1; the TCRdb D gene call, TRBD1, has no DNA to confirm it. Sequenced material: blood. The receptor's source is a human donor with ulcerative colitis or Crohn's disease, or a healthy co-twin of an affected twin (not recorded which). The CDR3: CASSQRGGYNEQFF. Filled out from reference TRBV28 and TRBJ2-1, the complete variable domain reads DVKVTQSSRYLVKRTGEKVFLECVQDMDHENMFWYRQDPGLGLRLIYFSYDVKMKEKGDIPEGYSVSREKKERFSLILESASTNQTSMYLCASSQRGGYNEQFFGPGTRLTVL.